A selection of T cell receptor beta chains follows, all from one sample in a study of shared clonotypes between healthy human individuals. Assay: immunoSEQ multiplex PCR; the TCRdb copy retains only in-frame clones and omits some. The sample lists over 1.5 million clones, nearly 99% occurring once. Sequencing input: naive CD4+ T cells sorted from blood. These receptors all come from a man aged 25 to 40 in good health. The CDR3 runs from the conserved cysteine through the conserved F or W. Fields, in order: clone size, J gene, D gene, V gene, CDR3 DNA, CDR3 protein. D genes are given only for firm matches. Size tells how often a clone was seen (once, few, many) or the class of an expanded clone, and some rows leave it out.

NA TRBJ1-2 NA TRBV12-5 TGTGCTAGTGGTTTGTTGAAAGACGGAGGCAACTATGGCTACACCTTC CASGLLKDGGNYGYTF
NA TRBJ2-7 NA TRBV2 TGTGCCAGCAGACTAGCTTGGCAGTACTTC CASRLAWQYF
NA TRBJ1-5 TRBD1 TRBV6-6 TGTGCCAGCAGTTTCCAACAGGGGAACAATCAGCCCCAGCATTTT CASSFQQGNNQPQHF
NA TRBJ1-2 TRBD1 TRBV5-4 TGTGCCAGCAGCCCAAGTGGACAGGGACAGCGGAACTATGGCTACACCTTC CASSPSGQGQRNYGYTF
NA TRBJ2-7 NA TRBV19 TGTGCCAGTAGCGACACGGACACCACCTACGAGCAGTACTTC CASSDTDTTYEQYF
NA TRBJ2-3 NA TRBV7-8 TGTGCCAGCAGCTTAGAGGCGGGAGATACGCAGTATTTT CASSLEAGDTQYF
NA TRBJ1-2 NA TRBV5-1 TGCGCCAGCAGCTTTGACGGGGCAGCTAACTATGGCTACACCTTC CASSFDGAANYGYTF
NA TRBJ1-2 TRBD1 TRBV28 TGTGCCAGCCACCCCGGGACAGTGCTTGGCTATGGCTACACCTTC CASHPGTVLGYGYTF
NA TRBJ2-1 NA TRBV6-5 TGTGCCAGCAGTCGGACGGTAAATGAGCAGTTCTTC CASSRTVNEQFF
NA TRBJ1-2 TRBD1 TRBV7-3 TGTGCCAGCAGCGAGGGGACAGGCTATGGCTACACCTTC CASSEGTGYGYTF
NA TRBJ2-7 NA TRBV11-2 TGTGCCAGCAGCCCGGGGAGGAACGAGCAGTACTTC CASSPGRNEQYF
NA TRBJ2-5 NA TRBV11-2 TGTGCCAGCAGCTTCGAGGGGCCATACCAAGAGACCCAGTACTTC CASSFEGPYQETQYF
NA TRBJ2-1 NA TRBV4-3 TGCGCCAGCAGCCAAGAGGGCATGGGGCAGTTCTTC CASSQEGMGQFF
once TRBJ1-5 NA TRBV7-2 TGTGCCAGCAGCTTATATTCACAGGGAGATCAGCCCCAGCATTTT CASSLYSQGDQPQHF
NA TRBJ2-7 NA TRBV19 TGTGCCAGTAGTCTGTATGGAGACGAGCAGTACTTC CASSLYGDEQYF
once TRBJ2-1 NA TRBV18 TGTGCCAGCTCACCACCGGCCCGGCACCCTCAGTTCTTC CASSPPARHPQFF
NA TRBJ2-1 TRBD2 TRBV4-3 TGCGCCAGCAGCCAATGGGGACTAGCGGGAGGTCCAACCTTCTTC CASSQWGLAGGPTFF
NA TRBJ2-4 TRBD1 TRBV5-6 TGTGCCAGCAGCTTTCAGAACAGGGGAGCCAAAAACATTCAGTACTTC CASSFQNRGAKNIQYF
NA TRBJ2-5 TRBD2 TRBV5-1 TGCGCCAGCAGCTCGACTAGCGGGACGGGTGAGACCCAGTACTTC CASSSTSGTGETQYF
NA TRBJ1-2 NA TRBV27 TGTGCCAGCAGTTTTTCCTCAACCAGGGGCCTCTATGGCTACACCTTC CASSFSSTRGLYGYTF
NA TRBJ2-1 TRBD2 TRBV7-9 TGTGCCAGCAGCTTAGGCCTAGCGGGAACCAATGAGCAGTTCTTC CASSLGLAGTNEQFF
NA TRBJ1-3 NA TRBV2 TGTGCCAGCAGTGGACGGGGAAACACCATATATTTT CASSGRGNTIYF
NA TRBJ1-1 TRBD1 TRBV11-2 TGTGCCAGCAGCTTAAGGGGACAGGGATACACTGAAGCTTTCTTT CASSLRGQGYTEAFF
NA TRBJ1-5 NA TRBV9 TGTGCCAGCAGCGTAGATCCGGGGGCCGGCAATCAGCCCCAGCATTTT CASSVDPGAGNQPQHF
NA TRBJ2-2 NA TRBV14 TGTGCCAGCAGCCAAGTTTCAGAGAACACCGGGGAGCTGTTTTTT CASSQVSENTGELFF
NA TRBJ2-3 NA TRBV5-4 TGTGCCAGCAGCTTGAAGTCACGCACAGATACGCAGTATTTT CASSLKSRTDTQYF
NA TRBJ1-2 TRBD1 TRBV4-3 TGCGCCAGCAGACCCACAGGGGGCTTCTATGGCTACACCTTC CASRPTGGFYGYTF
NA TRBJ1-1 NA TRBV18 TGTGCCAGCTCACGACACGAGAACACTGAAGCTTTCTTT CASSRHENTEAFF
NA TRBJ2-1 TRBD2 TRBV5-5 TGTGCCAGCAACATGGGAGGGCCTCCCTCCTACAATGAGCAGTTCTTC CASNMGGPPSYNEQFF
NA TRBJ2-7 NA TRBV7-9 TGTGCCAGCAGCTTAGCGTTGGCGAAGCCCTACGAGCAGTACTTC CASSLALAKPYEQYF
NA TRBJ2-3 NA TRBV7-2 TGTGCCAGCAGCTTACAGGCTAGCGTTATAAGCACAGATACGCAGTATTTT CASSLQASVISTDTQYF
NA TRBJ2-5 NA TRBV9 TGTGCCAGCAGCCGGAGAGGAATCCAAGAGACCCAGTACTTC CASSRRGIQETQYF
NA TRBJ2-7 TRBD2 TRBV2 TGTGCCAGCAGTCGGCGGGGGAGCTCCTACGAGCAGTACTTC CASSRRGSSYEQYF
NA TRBJ2-1 NA TRBV2 TGTGCCAGCAGTGAGATCCAGGCGTTTTTTGGGGAGCAGTTCTTC CASSEIQAFFGEQFF
NA TRBJ2-1 NA TRBV15 TGTGCCACCGCTTCACTCTCCTACAATGAGCAGTTCTTC CATASLSYNEQFF
NA TRBJ2-3 TRBD1 TRBV6-1 TGTGCCAGCAGTGAATGGACAGGGGGAACAGATACGCAGTATTTT CASSEWTGGTDTQYF
NA TRBJ2-2 NA TRBV19 TGTGCCAGTAGTATAGACTCCCCTACCGGGGAGCTGTTTTTT CASSIDSPTGELFF
NA TRBJ1-5 NA TRBV27 TGTGCCAGCAGTTTCTCAGGGTGGGGTCAGCCCCAGCATTTT CASSFSGWGQPQHF
NA TRBJ2-3 NA TRBV6-5 TGTGCCAGCAGTTACGCGCTTCCCCGCACAGATACGCAGTATTTT CASSYALPRTDTQYF
NA TRBJ2-1 NA TRBV5-1 TGCGCCAGCAGCATCGTGGGTCAGGGGAAGGTAGACAATGAGCAGTTCTTC CASSIVGQGKVDNEQFF
NA TRBJ1-1 TRBD1 TRBV4-3 TGCGCCAGCAGCCAAGAGGGCAGGGGGGGCACTGAAGCTTTCTTT CASSQEGRGGTEAFF
NA TRBJ2-2 NA TRBV9 TGTGCCAGCAGCGTATCGATCCTGGGGGGCGGGGAGCTGTTTTTT CASSVSILGGGELFF
NA TRBJ2-3 TRBD2 TRBV6-5 TGTGCCAGCAGCATTGGACTAGCGATTGGAGATACGCAGTATTTT CASSIGLAIGDTQYF
NA TRBJ2-2 NA TRBV9 TGTGCCAGCAGCGTAGGGAGCGACCCGAACACCGGGGAGCTGTTTTTT CASSVGSDPNTGELFF
NA TRBJ2-1 NA TRBV18 TGTGCCAGCTCACCACCGGTCGGAAGCTCCTACAATGAGCAGTTCTTC CASSPPVGSSYNEQFF
NA TRBJ2-1 NA TRBV29-1 TGCAGCGCAAGCCGGGACACCACATACAATGAGCAGTTCTTC CSASRDTTYNEQFF
NA TRBJ1-5 NA TRBV7-2 TGTGCCAGCAGCCGATTCGGCGGGGGGAAAGGCAATCAGCCCCAGCATTTT CASSRFGGGKGNQPQHF
NA TRBJ1-2 TRBD1 TRBV4-3 TGCGCCAGCAGCCAAGATGGGACAGGTCTCTATGGCTACACCTTC CASSQDGTGLYGYTF
NA TRBJ2-5 NA TRBV15 TGTGCCACCAGCAGGGATGCACTGGAGACCCAGTACTTC CATSRDALETQYF
NA TRBJ2-1 NA TRBV5-6 TGTGCCAGCAGCTTGCGACATGAGCAGTTCTTC CASSLRHEQFF
NA TRBJ2-1 TRBD2 TRBV29-1 TGCAGCGTGCGTCAGGCGGGAGGGAACAACTACAATGAGCAGTTCTTC CSVRQAGGNNYNEQFF
NA TRBJ2-1 TRBD2 TRBV9 TGTGCCAGCAGCGCAAGATTACTAGCGGGAGGGTCCACCTACAATGAGCAGTTCTTC CASSARLLAGGSTYNEQFF
NA TRBJ2-2 NA TRBV7-8 TGTGCCAGCAGCTTAGAGAGAACCGGGGAGCTGTTTTTT CASSLERTGELFF
NA TRBJ1-1 NA TRBV5-1 TGCGCCAGCAGCCTTCAAATGGACGTCACTGAAGCTTTCTTT CASSLQMDVTEAFF
NA TRBJ1-1 TRBD1 TRBV9 TGTGCCAGCAGCCGGGGGGACAGGGGCCCCGTTGGTGAAGCTTTCTTT CASSRGDRGPVGEAFF